One sample yielded the 16 T cell receptor beta chains listed below, sequenced in a study of blood T cell repertoires in COVID-19. The assay was immunoSEQ multiplex PCR, and TCRdb's table has in-frame clones only and misses some. The sample holds approximately 160,000 clones, around 74% seen once. The sequencing input was peripheral blood. These receptors originate from a man aged 70 or older with acute or convalescent COVID-19.

The chain recombines TRBV4-3 with TRBJ2-1; 8 bases match TRBD2. Germline trimming cut 1 base from V and 5 bases from J; bases unmatched to any gene: 4. Germline V lookup: CDR1 LGHNA, CDR2 YSLEER. This CDR3 comprises 15 residues. The CDR3 here is CASSQGLAGNNEQFF. In DNA, the CDR3 is TGCGCCAGCAGCCAAGGGCTAGCGGGTAACAATGAGCAGTTCTTC.

This chain connects TRBV6-2 or TRBV6-3 to TRBJ2-2, with TRBD2 identical over 11 bases. CDR1 is MNHEY, CDR2 SVGEGT, per germline. The CDR3 loop spans 16 amino acids. The trim removed 5 bases at V and 0 bases at J, leaving 2 bases unmatched. The DNA of the CDR3 is TGTGCCAGCAGTGGGACTAGCGGAGCGAACACCGGGGAGCTGTTTTTT. Translating gives CASSGTSGANTGELFF.

This CDR3 is CASSSGQNTGELFF. CDR3 in DNA: TGTGCCAGCTCCTCGGGACAGAACACCGGGGAGCTGTTTTTT. The V call is TRBV18, the J call TRBJ2-2, with a weak D call TRBD1 (6 bases). V dropped 6 bases and J dropped 1 base, with 9 bases sitting between them. CDR1 is KGHSH and CDR2 is LQKENI in the germline V gene. The CDR3 is made up of 14 amino acids.

The chain carries TRBV7-2 and TRBJ1-4; D remains ambiguous. The V and J ends lost 8 bases and 4 bases respectively, with 11 bases between them. Germline values: CDR1 SGHTA, CDR2 FQGNSA. The CDR3 loop spans 13 amino acids. The CDR3, as DNA: TGTGCCAGCTCGCGAGCCGATAATGAAAAACTGTTTTTT. It codes for CASSRADNEKLFF.

The rearrangement uses TRBV5-1 and TRBJ1-5; 7 bases align to TRBD1. The CDR3 has 14 amino acids. Germline CDR1 and CDR2: SGHRS and YFSETQ. V trimming: 0 bases; J trimming: 7 bases; junction bases outside the gene matches: 4. This CDR3 is CASSLAGGEQPQHF. CDR3 in DNA: TGCGCCAGCAGCTTGGCAGGGGGTGAACAGCCCCAGCATTTT.

This clone was seen a handful of times. V is TRBV19 and J is TRBJ1-2, with D possibly TRBD1 on 6 matching bases. The CDR3 is 15 amino acids. Germline lookup yields CDR1 LNHDA and CDR2 SQIVND (reference sequence). V lost 7 bases and J lost 2, with 17 bases in between. CDR3 nucleotides: TGTGCCAGTACTCAGGGGATCTACCCCAACTATGGCTACACCTTC. Residues: CASTQGIYPNYGYTF. Using reference TRBV19 and TRBJ1-2 for the parts outside the CDR3, the full variable domain is DGGITQSPKYLFRKEGQNVTLSCEQNLNHDAMYWYRQDPGQGLRLIYYSQIVNDFQKGDIAEGYSVSREKKESFPLTVTSAQKNPTAFYLCASTQGIYPNYGYTFGSGTRLTVV.

This chain uses TRBV5-4 with TRBJ2-3; 8 bases fit TRBD2. CDR1 and CDR2 (germline): SGHNT, YYREEE (reference sequence). With 0 bases clipped from V and 1 base from J, the junction kept 13 bases outside the gene matches. This CDR3 is built from 19 residues. CDR3 region: CASSLGASGSTLGTDTQYF. CDR3 coding DNA: TGTGCCAGCAGCTTGGGTGCGAGCGGGAGCACGCTCGGCACAGATACGCAGTATTTT.

This sequence joins TRBV2 and TRBJ2-1; 9 bases align to TRBD2. The V gene's germline CDR1 is SNHLY and CDR2 FYNNEI. V was pared by 3 bases and J by 0 bases, with 9 bases of the junction left unmatched. This CDR3 comprises 18 residues. CDR3 nucleotides: TGTGCCAGCAGTGACTATTTCGGTAGCGGGAGCTCCTACAATGAGCAGTTCTTC. It codes for CASSDYFGSGSSYNEQFF. The entire variable domain, with the rest obtained from reference TRBV2 and TRBJ2-1, is as follows: EPEVTQTPSHQVTQMGQEVILRCVPISNHLYFYWYRQILGQKVEFLVSFYNNEISEKSEIFDDQFSVERPDGSNFTLKIRSTKLEDSAMYFCASSDYFGSGSSYNEQFFGPGTRLTVL.

CDR3 amino acids: CASSQDPSVHQPQHF. For the CDR3, the DNA is TGCGCCAGCAGCCAAGACCCGTCGGTTCATCAGCCCCAGCATTTT. The J gene is TRBJ1-5, the V gene TRBV4-1, with unresolved D. With 0 bases removed from V and 5 bases from J, the gap between germline ends came to 11 bases. This CDR3 has 15 residues. CDR1 is MGHRA and CDR2 is YSYEKL in the germline V gene.

The V and J genes are TRBV5-5 and TRBJ1-1, with a possible D match to TRBD1 (5 bases). CDR1 is SGHKS and CDR2 is YYEKEE in the germline V gene (reference sequence). V lost 3 bases and J lost 1, with 13 bases in between. The CDR3 length is 15 residues. This chain's CDR3 is CASSSREGTNTEAFF. The CDR3 nucleotides read TGTGCCAGCAGCTCCAGGGAGGGAACGAACACTGAAGCTTTCTTT.

This chain connects TRBV28 to TRBJ2-7; 8 nucleotides match TRBD2. Per germline, CDR1 MDHEN and CDR2 SYDVKM. This CDR3 has 14 amino acids. V dropped 10 bases and J dropped 0; count of bases not matched to a gene: 8. This chain's CDR3 is CATSRGGSSYEQYF. The CDR3 region has the DNA TGTGCCACAAGTCGGGGGGGCAGCTCCTACGAGCAGTACTTC.

The chain recombines TRBV3-1 (or the pseudogene TRBV3-2) with TRBJ1-1; tentatively, D is TRBD1 (6 bases). CDR1 LGHDT and CDR2 YNNKEL come from the germline V gene (reference sequence). Trimming removed 1 base at V and 6 bases at J, with 9 bases between. CDR3 length: 13 amino acids. CDR3 DNA: TGTGCCAGCAGCCAAGTACAGGGCGCTGAAGCTTTCTTT. Protein: CASSQVQGAEAFF.

The rearrangement joins TRBV6-2 or TRBV6-3 to TRBJ1-5, with TRBD1 matching 8 bases. This CDR3 has 16 residues. Losses at the gene ends were 4 bases for V and 6 bases for J; bases not matched to a gene: 11. Germline assignment: CDR1 MNHEY and CDR2 SVGEGT. CDR3 amino acids: CASSFTTGAFGQPQHF. CDR3 in DNA: TGTGCCAGCAGTTTCACGACAGGGGCATTTGGTCAGCCCCAGCATTTT.

This clone was detected only once. V usage is TRBV5-1 and J usage is TRBJ2-7; TRBD2 matches at 12 bases. Unmatched junction bases numbered 4, after V lost 3 bases and J lost 0 bases. This CDR3 region has 16 residues. The germline CDR1 and CDR2 sequences are SGHRS and YFSETQ. In DNA, the CDR3 is TGCGCCAGCAGCTGGTCTAGCGGGGGGGCCTCCTACGAGCAGTACTTC. As protein: CASSWSSGGASYEQYF.

The chain employs TRBV5-1 and TRBJ2-5; 9 nucleotides line up with TRBD1. Germline-derived CDR1 and CDR2 are SGHRS and YFSETQ. The CDR3 runs to 16 residues. The trim removed 4 bases at V and 2 bases at J, leaving 9 bases unmatched. The CDR3 loop reads CASSMTGTGWQETQYF. DNA of the CDR3: TGCGCCAGCAGCATGACTGGGACAGGGTGGCAAGAGACCCAGTACTTC.

The chain combines TRBV19 with TRBJ1-5; 10 bases are a match to TRBD1. CDR1 is LNHDA and CDR2 is SQIVND in the germline V gene (reference sequence). The CDR3 contains 15 residues. The V and J ends lost 2 bases and 8 bases, in that order; junction bases with no gene match: 6. CDR3: CASSIRRQGAEPQHF. The CDR3 DNA sequence: TGTGCCAGTAGTATAAGGAGACAGGGGGCTGAGCCCCAGCATTTT.